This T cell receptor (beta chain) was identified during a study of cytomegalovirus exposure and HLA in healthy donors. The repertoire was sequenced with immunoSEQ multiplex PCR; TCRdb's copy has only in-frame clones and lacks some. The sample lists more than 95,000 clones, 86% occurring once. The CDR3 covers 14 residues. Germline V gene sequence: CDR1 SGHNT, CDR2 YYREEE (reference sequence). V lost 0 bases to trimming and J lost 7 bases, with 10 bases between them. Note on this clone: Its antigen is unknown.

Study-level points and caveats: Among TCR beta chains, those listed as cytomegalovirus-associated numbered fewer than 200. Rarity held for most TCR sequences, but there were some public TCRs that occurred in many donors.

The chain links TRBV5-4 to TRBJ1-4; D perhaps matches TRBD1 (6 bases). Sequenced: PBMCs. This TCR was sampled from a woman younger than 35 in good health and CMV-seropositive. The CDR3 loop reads CASSLAGAGEKLFF. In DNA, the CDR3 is TGTGCCAGCAGCTTGGCAGGGGCGGGTGAAAAACTGTTTTTT.